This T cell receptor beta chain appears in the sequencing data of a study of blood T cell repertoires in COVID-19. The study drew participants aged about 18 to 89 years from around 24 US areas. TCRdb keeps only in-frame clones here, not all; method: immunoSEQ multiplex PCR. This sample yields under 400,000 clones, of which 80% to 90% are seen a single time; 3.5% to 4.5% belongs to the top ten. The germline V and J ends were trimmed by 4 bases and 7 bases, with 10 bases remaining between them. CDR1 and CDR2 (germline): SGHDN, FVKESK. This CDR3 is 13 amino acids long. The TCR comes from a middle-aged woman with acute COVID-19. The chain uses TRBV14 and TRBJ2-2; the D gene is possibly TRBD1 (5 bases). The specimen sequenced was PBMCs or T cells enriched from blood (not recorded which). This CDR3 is CASSRYQGGELFF. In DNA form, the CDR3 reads TGTGCCAGCAGCCGCTACCAGGGCGGGGAGCTGTTTTTT. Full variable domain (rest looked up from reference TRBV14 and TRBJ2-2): EAGVTQFPSHSVIEKGQTVTLRCDPISGHDNLYWYRRVMGKEIKFLLHFVKESKQDESGMPNNRFLAERTGGTYSTLKVQPAELEDSGVYFCASSRYQGGELFFGEGSRLTVL.